A selection of T cell receptor beta chains follows, all from one sample in a study of CD4 T cell repertoires and nickel. TCRdb redid the calling of the RT-PCR reads with MiXCR, one entry per CDR3 protein. The table includes fewer than 300 distinct CDR3 sequences, about 69% detected once. The sequenced sample consisted of CD4+ T cells from blood, not recorded whether cultured. The receptors here all came from a human donor in a nickel allergy study, with or without nickel allergy (not recorded which). It is not recorded whether this sample comes from one donor or several. Both conserved end residues are part of each CDR3. The order of the fields is V gene, clone size, J gene, D gene, CDR3 DNA, CDR3 protein. A D gene is named only where the DNA matches it firmly. Part of the rows lack a size; the others show once, few, many or a class for expanded clones.

V gene: TRBV5-1; clone size: NA; J gene: TRBJ2-3; D gene: NA; CDR3 DNA: TGCGCCAGCAGCTTGGAGGGGGGCCGCACAGATACGCAGTATTTT; CDR3 protein: CASSLEGGRTDTQYF
V gene: TRBV29-1; clone size: NA; J gene: TRBJ1-2; D gene: NA; CDR3 DNA: TGCAGCGTTGTTCATTCTAACATCTGGGGCTACACCTTC; CDR3 protein: CSVVHSNIWGYTF
V gene: TRBV3-1; clone size: few; J gene: TRBJ2-1; D gene: TRBD2; CDR3 DNA: TGTGCCAGCAGCCAAGATGCCAGCGGGAGTTTTGAGCAGTTCTTC; CDR3 protein: CASSQDASGSFEQFF
V gene: TRBV5-1; clone size: few; J gene: TRBJ2-7; D gene: NA; CDR3 DNA: TGCGCCAGCAGCTCCCTGCCGGTGCAGGGAGCCGACGAGCAGTACTTC; CDR3 protein: CASSSLPVQGADEQYF
V gene: TRBV5-1; clone size: NA; J gene: TRBJ1-3; D gene: NA; CDR3 DNA: TGCGCCAGCAGCTTGGGAGTAGGGGGAGAGCACTCTGGAAACACCATATATTTT; CDR3 protein: CASSLGVGGEHSGNTIYF
V gene: TRBV18; clone size: NA; J gene: TRBJ2-1; D gene: NA; CDR3 DNA: TGTGCCAGCTCACCACAGGCTAGCTACAATGAGCAGTTCTTC; CDR3 protein: CASSPQASYNEQFF
V gene: TRBV7-2; clone size: NA; J gene: TRBJ2-5; D gene: NA; CDR3 DNA: TGTGCCAGCAAGGACAGTAACGGGGAGACCCAGTACTTC; CDR3 protein: CASKDSNGETQYF
V gene: TRBV7-2; clone size: NA; J gene: TRBJ2-7; D gene: NA; CDR3 DNA: TGTGCCAGCAGCTTGTTTTTCTACGAGCAGTACTTC; CDR3 protein: CASSLFFYEQYF
V gene: TRBV20-1; clone size: NA; J gene: TRBJ2-1; D gene: NA; CDR3 DNA: TGCAGTGCTTTTACCGGGACCACCTCTGGTGAGCAGTTCTTC; CDR3 protein: CSAFTGTTSGEQFF
V gene: TRBV9; clone size: NA; J gene: TRBJ2-1; D gene: TRBD2; CDR3 DNA: TGTGCCAGCAGCGGAGGACTAGCGGGTGCCTCCTACAATGAGCAGTTCTTC; CDR3 protein: CASSGGLAGASYNEQFF
V gene: TRBV19; clone size: NA; J gene: TRBJ2-1; D gene: TRBD1; CDR3 DNA: TGTGCCAGTAGTATGGGGGACAGCAACAATGAGCAGTTCTTC; CDR3 protein: CASSMGDSNNEQFF
V gene: TRBV6-2/TRBV6-3; clone size: NA; J gene: TRBJ2-1; D gene: NA; CDR3 DNA: TGTGCCAGCCGTCGGCCCGGGAATGAGCAGTTCTTC; CDR3 protein: CASRRPGNEQFF
V gene: TRBV7-8; clone size: NA; J gene: TRBJ1-1; D gene: NA; CDR3 DNA: TGTGCCAGCAGCTTTGCCGGGACGGCGAACACTGAAGCTTTCTTT; CDR3 protein: CASSFAGTANTEAFF
V gene: TRBV3-1; clone size: NA; J gene: TRBJ1-4; D gene: TRBD1; CDR3 DNA: TGTGCCAGCAGCCAAATATTCAACAGGGGTTTAAATGAAAAACTGTTTTTT; CDR3 protein: CASSQIFNRGLNEKLFF
V gene: TRBV7-8; clone size: NA; J gene: TRBJ1-1; D gene: TRBD1; CDR3 DNA: TGTGCCAGCAGCGCCCGGGACAGGGGGTCGAACACTGAAGCTTTCTTT; CDR3 protein: CASSARDRGSNTEAFF
V gene: TRBV3-1; clone size: NA; J gene: TRBJ2-1; D gene: TRBD2; CDR3 DNA: TGTGCCAGCAGCCAAGGGGATACTAGCGGGAATGAGCAGTTCTTC; CDR3 protein: CASSQGDTSGNEQFF
V gene: TRBV3-1; clone size: NA; J gene: TRBJ2-7; D gene: NA; CDR3 DNA: TGTGCCAGCAGCCAAGTGGTCTGGGGCCACTACGAGCAGTACTTC; CDR3 protein: CASSQVVWGHYEQYF
V gene: TRBV28; clone size: NA; J gene: TRBJ1-2; D gene: NA; CDR3 DNA: TGTGCCAGCAGTGTCCGAGGGGAATCGGGTGGCTACACCTTC; CDR3 protein: CASSVRGESGGYTF
V gene: TRBV6-5; clone size: NA; J gene: TRBJ2-6; D gene: TRBD1; CDR3 DNA: TGTGCCAGCAGTTCGCAACCGGGACAGGGGGCTTCTGGGGCCAACGTCCTGACTTTC; CDR3 protein: CASSSQPGQGASGANVLTF
V gene: TRBV18; clone size: NA; J gene: TRBJ1-3; D gene: TRBD1; CDR3 DNA: TGTGCCAGCGACAGGGACTCTGGAAACACCATATATTTT; CDR3 protein: CASDRDSGNTIYF
V gene: TRBV5-6; clone size: NA; J gene: TRBJ1-4; D gene: NA; CDR3 DNA: TGTGCCAGCAGCACCGGGTGGAATGAAAAACTGTTTTTT; CDR3 protein: CASSTGWNEKLFF
V gene: TRBV12-3/TRBV12-4; clone size: once; J gene: TRBJ2-2; D gene: NA; CDR3 DNA: TGTGCCAGCAGTTTAGGGAAGGACACCGGGGAGCTGTTTTTT; CDR3 protein: CASSLGKDTGELFF
V gene: TRBV12-3/TRBV12-4; clone size: NA; J gene: TRBJ2-7; D gene: NA; CDR3 DNA: TGTGCCAGCAGTTTAAACGGCGGTGCTGGGTACGAGCAGTACTTC; CDR3 protein: CASSLNGGAGYEQYF
V gene: TRBV9; clone size: NA; J gene: TRBJ2-7; D gene: TRBD2; CDR3 DNA: TGTGCCAGCAGCGCGACCGGGACTAGTGGCGAGCAGTACTTC; CDR3 protein: CASSATGTSGEQYF
V gene: TRBV7-9; clone size: NA; J gene: TRBJ2-2; D gene: NA; CDR3 DNA: TGTGCCAGCTATATAAGGGCGAGGCGGAACACCGGGGAGCTGTTTTTT; CDR3 protein: CASYIRARRNTGELFF
V gene: TRBV4-3; clone size: NA; J gene: TRBJ2-3; D gene: NA; CDR3 DNA: TGCGCCAGCAGCCGGGAACTTAAGACAGATACGCAGTATTTT; CDR3 protein: CASSRELKTDTQYF
V gene: TRBV2; clone size: NA; J gene: TRBJ2-5; D gene: TRBD2; CDR3 DNA: TGTGCCAGCAGTACCGGACTAGCTACACAAGAGACCCAGTACTTC; CDR3 protein: CASSTGLATQETQYF
V gene: TRBV7-9; clone size: NA; J gene: TRBJ2-1; D gene: TRBD2; CDR3 DNA: TGTGCCAGCAGCCCCCCCGGACTAGCGGTTAATGAGCAGTTCTTC; CDR3 protein: CASSPPGLAVNEQFF
V gene: TRBV7-8; clone size: NA; J gene: TRBJ1-2; D gene: NA; CDR3 DNA: TGTGCCAGCAGCTTAGATCTGGGGTCGGGCTATGGCTACACCTTC; CDR3 protein: CASSLDLGSGYGYTF
V gene: TRBV18; clone size: NA; J gene: TRBJ2-5; D gene: NA; CDR3 DNA: TGTGCCAGCTCACCCCAGCCCAAAGAGACCCAGTACTTC; CDR3 protein: CASSPQPKETQYF